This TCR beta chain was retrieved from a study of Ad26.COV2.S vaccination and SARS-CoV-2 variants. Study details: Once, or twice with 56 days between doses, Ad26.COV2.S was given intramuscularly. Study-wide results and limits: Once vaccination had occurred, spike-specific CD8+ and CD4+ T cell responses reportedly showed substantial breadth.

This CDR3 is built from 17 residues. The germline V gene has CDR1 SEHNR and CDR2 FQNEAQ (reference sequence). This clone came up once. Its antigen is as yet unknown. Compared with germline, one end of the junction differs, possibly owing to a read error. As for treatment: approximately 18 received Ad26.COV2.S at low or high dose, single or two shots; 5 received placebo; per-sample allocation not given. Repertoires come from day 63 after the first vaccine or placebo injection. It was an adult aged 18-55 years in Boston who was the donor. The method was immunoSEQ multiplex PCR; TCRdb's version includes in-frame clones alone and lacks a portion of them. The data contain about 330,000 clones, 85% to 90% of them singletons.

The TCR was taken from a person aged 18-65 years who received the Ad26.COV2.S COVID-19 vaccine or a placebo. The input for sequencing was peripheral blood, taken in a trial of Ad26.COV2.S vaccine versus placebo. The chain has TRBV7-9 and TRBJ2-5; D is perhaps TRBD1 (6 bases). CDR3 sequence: CAGSPSPWTDNRVTQYF. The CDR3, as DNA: TGTGCCGGCAGCCCTTCCCCCTGGACAGATAACAGGGTAACCCAGTACTTC.